These 2 T cell receptor beta chains were sequenced from one sample in a study of T cell repertoires in aging, cancer and after chemotherapy. Amplification of TCR beta used genomic DNA extracted from peripheral blood. TRB rearrangements spanning V, D and J were amplified using mixed TRB-A/B primers. TCRdb reprocessed the multiplex PCR reads with MiXCR, giving one entry per CDR3 protein. The sample records around 2,200 distinct CDR3 sequences, 35% to 45% being singletons. Source material: blood. The receptors here all came from a human donor with a solid tumor.

This sequence joins TRBV20-1 and TRBJ2-5, with TRBD1 matching over 7 bases. The V gene's germline CDR1 is DFQATT and CDR2 SNEGSKA (reference sequence). Trimming at V came to 5 bases and at J to 2 bases, leaving 8 bases not matched to a gene. The length of the CDR3 is 14 residues. CDR3 sequence: CSAPTLQGQETQYF. CDR3 in DNA: TGCAGTGCTCCTACCCTACAGGGGCAAGAGACCCAGTACTTC.

By sample share, this clonotype is large. The chain recombines TRBV30 with TRBJ1-2; no clear D. CDR1 is GTSNPN and CDR2 is SVGIG in the germline V gene (reference sequence). The CDR3 covers 13 residues. V was clipped by 2 bases and J by 7 bases, with 14 bases between them. The CDR3 loop reads CAWSSWARGGYTF. The CDR3 DNA reads TGTGCCTGGAGTTCATGGGCTCGGGGTGGCTACACCTTC.